These T cell receptor beta chains were read from a single sample in a study of cytomegalovirus exposure and HLA in healthy donors. The data were produced by immunoSEQ multiplex PCR, yet TCRdb's version contains in-frame clones alone and is incomplete. Of about 120,000 clones in the sample, about 10% were seen once. Material for sequencing was PBMCs. The receptors here all came from a young man in good health and CMV-seronegative. Both conserved end residues are part of each CDR3. Each record gives: V gene, J gene, CDR3 protein.

>TRBV6-5|TRBJ1-2
CASSPDSYGYTF
>TRBV28|TRBJ1-1
CASSSNDRGRAMNTEAFF
>TRBV6-6|TRBJ2-5
CASSALQGQETQYF
>TRBV2|TRBJ2-6
CASSSTGISGANVLTF
>TRBV13|TRBJ2-4
CASSTRTPTGMGKNIQYF
>TRBV27|NA
CASSLPPSGRGHEQYF
>TRBV7-2|TRBJ2-5
CASSLRAGGRETQYF
>TRBV2|TRBJ2-1
CASRISSDFYNEQFF
>TRBV7-2|TRBJ2-7
CASSAILDRGKSMYF
>TRBV9|TRBJ2-7
CASSPGAGGHEQYF
>TRBV5-4|TRBJ2-2
CASSSSVGLAPGELFF
>TRBV6-5|TRBJ2-7
CASSLNSGWGYEQYF
>TRBV25-1|TRBJ2-1
CASSDRLAGGTYNEQFF
>TRBV10-1|TRBJ2-1
CASRREPEGEQFF
>TRBV9|TRBJ1-4
CASSVMAATNEKLFF
>TRBV7-3|TRBJ2-1
CASSLDVAGVRSEQFF
>TRBV9|NA
CASSRGQGYEQYF
>TRBV27|TRBJ1-1
CASSLSVRNTEAFF
>TRBV4-1|TRBJ2-1
CASSQLTSRDEQFF
>TRBV6-6|TRBJ1-1
CASSSQGPNTEAFF
>TRBV4-1|TRBJ2-5
CASSPIQGEETQYF
>TRBV2|TRBJ2-7
CASRDRTGEAYEQYF
>TRBV29-1|TRBJ2-3
CSVEYGLAGGQSTDTQYF
>TRBV11-2|TRBJ2-5
CASSSTPSGGQETQYF
>TRBV19|TRBJ2-7
CASSISGTSGTSSYEQYF
>TRBV28|TRBJ2-7
CASSPHRGGEQYF
>TRBV29-1|TRBJ2-3
CSGGTGGTDTQYF
>TRBV11-2|TRBJ2-7
CASSYKTGTTTYEQYF
>TRBV19|TRBJ1-5
CASSMGRTGNQPQHF
>TRBV12-5|TRBJ2-3
CASVNRLAGGRADTQYF
>TRBV5-6|TRBJ1-1
CASSAGGAEAFF
>TRBV5-1|TRBJ2-7
CASSLEGLRLAGEQYF
>TRBV14|TRBJ2-4
CASSHPGGKNIQYF
>TRBV12-5|TRBJ2-4
CASGSQKGLAKNIQYF
>TRBV6-1|TRBJ2-5
CASRKPGPETQYF
>TRBV9|TRBJ1-1
CASTRTGGSNTEAFF
>TRBV10-1|TRBJ2-1
CASSESRLAGGPYNEQFF
>TRBV10-1|TRBJ1-1
CASSDSGSPGMNTEAFF
>TRBV23-1|TRBJ2-2
CASGTEGNTGELFF
>TRBV4-3|TRBJ1-6
CASSLGQGAHNSPLHF
>TRBV19|TRBJ1-2
CASPKDRGDYGYTF
>TRBV14|TRBJ1-4
CASSQDPTGLWEKLFF
>TRBV4-1|TRBJ2-3
CASSQPSVSLRRYF
>TRBV4-3|TRBJ2-1
CASSQEDRGPYNEQFF
>TRBV4-1|TRBJ2-2
CASSQVGGRPDTGELFF
>TRBV5-1|TRBJ2-7
CASRGTLSSYEQYF
>TRBV30|TRBJ1-2
CASFRGTALGYGYTF
>TRBV30|TRBJ2-5
CAWDPGVSVQETQYF
>TRBV11-2|TRBJ2-1
CASSNLGPGQGANEQFF